Following are 6 T cell receptor beta chains from one sample sequenced in a study of identical twins. Via MiXCR, TCRdb re-called the 5' RACE reads, giving one row per CDR3 protein. The sample gives about 250,000 distinct CDR3 sequences, around 15% of which show up once; around 9.5% is in the top ten. The sample taken for sequencing was memory (CD45RO+) T cells sorted from blood. The receptors originated from a young woman in good health.

This clonotype turned up a few times. The rearrangement links TRBV29-1 to TRBJ2-1, with 9 bases fitting TRBD1. Germline assignment: CDR1 SQVTM and CDR2 ANQGSEA. CDR3 length equals 14 residues. V dropped 7 bases and J dropped 6; count of bases not matched to a gene: 10. CDR3 protein: CSAPGQGSPNEQFF. The DNA for the CDR3 is TGCAGCGCGCCGGGACAGGGTAGCCCCAATGAGCAGTTCTTC.

This clonotype was observed many times. This chain connects TRBV6-5 to TRBJ1-3; D is ambiguous. CDR3 length: 15 amino acids. Germline lookup yields CDR1 MNHEY and CDR2 SVGAGI. With 0 bases removed from V and 4 bases from J, the gap between germline ends came to 10 bases. The CDR3 spells CASSYSEGEGNTIYF. CDR3 in DNA: TGTGCCAGCAGTTACTCAGAAGGAGAAGGAAACACCATATATTTT.

This clonotype was seen more than once but under ten times. This chain joins TRBV4-3 and TRBJ2-6; D is ambiguous. Per germline, CDR1 LGHNA and CDR2 YSLEER. The V and J ends lost 0 bases and 4 bases respectively, with 10 bases between them. The CDR3 length is 16 residues. The DNA for the CDR3 is TGCGCCAGCAGCCAAGAGTTCCTACTAGGGGCCAACGTCCTGACTTTC. The encoded protein is CASSQEFLLGANVLTF.

The chain links TRBV12-3 or TRBV12-4 to TRBJ1-1; 9 bases are a match to TRBD1. The CDR3 runs to 14 residues. With 5 bases clipped from V and 8 bases from J, the junction kept 9 bases outside the gene matches. The DNA of the CDR3 is TGTGCCAGCAGTCCCTACAGGGGGCTGGCAGAAGCTTTCTTT. It is translated as CASSPYRGLAEAFF.

Only a few counts were recorded for this clonotype. The chain uses TRBV19 and TRBJ1-4; 7 nucleotides match TRBD1. J gave up 7 bases and V 6 bases, and 8 bases lay outside the gene matches. The CDR3 loop spans 14 amino acids. CDR1 is LNHDA, CDR2 SQIVND, per germline (reference sequence). The CDR3 nucleotides read TGTGCCAGTAGCCGACAGGGACGGAGTGAAAAACTGTTTTTT. Protein sequence: CASSRQGRSEKLFF.

This clonotype appeared a few times. The chain couples TRBV6-1 to TRBJ1-1; a possible D gene is TRBD1 (6 bases). There are 15 residues in the CDR3. Germline loops: CDR1 MNHNS, CDR2 SASEGT. Trimming pared 10 bases from V and 1 base from J, leaving 19 bases between. Here the CDR3 reads CATYTGGVENTEAFF. The CDR3, as DNA: TGTGCCACGTATACGGGGGGCGTCGAGAACACTGAAGCTTTCTTT.